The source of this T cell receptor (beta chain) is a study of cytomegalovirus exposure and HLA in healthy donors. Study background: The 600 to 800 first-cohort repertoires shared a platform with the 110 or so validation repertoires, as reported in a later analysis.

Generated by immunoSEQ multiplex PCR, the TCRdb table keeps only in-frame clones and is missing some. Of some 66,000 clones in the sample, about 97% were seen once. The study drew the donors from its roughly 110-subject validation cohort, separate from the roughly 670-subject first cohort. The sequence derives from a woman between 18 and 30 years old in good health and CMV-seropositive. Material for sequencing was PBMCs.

The CDR3 coding sequence is TGTGCCAGCAGCGGGAAGACAGCCACTACCTACGAGCAGTACTTC. As protein: CASSGKTATTYEQYF. The genes are TRBV7-9 and TRBJ2-7; D perhaps matches TRBD1 (5 bases). Germline CDR1 and CDR2: SEHNR and FQNEAQ (reference sequence). V lost 5 bases and J lost 2, with 16 bases in between. The CDR3 is made up of 15 amino acids.